The sequence of this TCR beta chain was determined in a study of cytotoxic CD8 clonotypes in ibrutinib-treated CLL. There are 14 residues in the CDR3. The V end lost 7 bases, the J end lost 4 bases, and 13 bases lay between the germline ends. Germline assignment: CDR1 LNHDA and CDR2 SQIVND (reference sequence). Method: immunoSEQ multiplex PCR; TCRdb's copy keeps in-frame clones and lacks some. This repertoire shows some 35,000 clones, 65% to 75% found once; its top ten account for 15% to 20%. The TCR comes from a human donor with chronic lymphocytic leukemia. The rearrangement uses TRBV19 and TRBJ1-4; a possible D gene is TRBD1 (5 bases). Sequencing used PBMCs, obtained at disease progression, from a patient treated with ibrutinib. CDR3 in amino acids: CASNQGLNNEKLFF. In nucleotides, the CDR3 is TGTGCCAGTAATCAGGGACTGAATAATGAAAAACTGTTTTTT.